This T cell receptor (beta chain) was found in a study of shared clonotypes between healthy human individuals. About the study: Per donor, three plates held CD4 naive cells, three held CD4 memory, two held CD8 naive and one held CD8 memory. Study outcomes and limitations: The rarefaction results pointed to incomplete sorted-subset sequencing despite large depth.

As regards this clone: The antigen is unknown.

The CDR3 contains 15 residues. V was pared by 7 bases and J by 4 bases, with 11 bases of the junction left unmatched. Germline V gene sequence: CDR1 MNHNS, CDR2 SASEGT. This table comes from immunoSEQ multiplex PCR, and its TCRdb copy is limited to in-frame clones, with some not included. The sample carries 650,000 to 700,000 clones, less than 95% recorded once. The sequenced sample consisted of memory CD8+ T cells from PBMCs. The subset: CD45RO+ cells pooled with CCR7-negative TemRA cells. The chain couples TRBV6-1 to TRBJ2-7; 9 positions match TRBD1. This sequence originates from a man between 18 and 35 years old in good health. Some clones in this sample may be carry-over from other donors' samples. DNA for the CDR3: TGTGCCAGCATACCCGGGACAGGGTTCACGTACGAGCAGTACTTC. This translates into CASIPGTGFTYEQYF.